One T cell receptor beta chain is described in this entry. Its antigen remains unknown. Other DNA sequences of this sample code for an identical CDR3. Profiling relied on immunoSEQ multiplex PCR, and the TCRdb table lists in-frame clones only, not all of them. Counted here are some 62,000 clones, around four fifths occurring once; the ten biggest clones make up 3% to 4.5%. The data are from a study of OX40 agonist ivuxolimab in advanced cancers. Turning to the study itself: Patients' therapy was ivuxolimab, an antibody that acts as an agonist of OX40 (CD134). Across the patients, intravenous ivuxolimab was delivered every 2 weeks at 0.01 to 10 mg/kg. Overall study findings and caveats: CD4+ and CD8+ T cells in blood underwent clonal expansion by week 6 at 0.1 to 3.0 mg/kg.

Autoimmune disease history or systemic immunosuppression led to patient exclusion. Specimen: CD4+ or CD8+ T cells sorted from blood, collected in a trial of the OX40 agonist ivuxolimab. The source of this sequence is an adult with an advanced solid tumor such as melanoma, head and neck, liver or kidney cancer.

The CDR3 bases are TGTGCCAGCACCTCGGGGGGGCGGGAAAGGGGCACTGAAGCTTTCTTT. Translation gives CASTSGGRERGTEAFF. V gene TRBV7-9 combines with J gene TRBJ1-1, with D perhaps matching TRBD1 (6 bases). Germline V gives CDR1 SEHNR, CDR2 FQNEAQ (reference sequence). CDR3 length: 16 residues. V lost 7 bases, J lost 4 bases, and 22 bases lay in between.